This T cell receptor (beta chain) is from a study of cytomegalovirus exposure and HLA in healthy donors. Study context: Early released data had about 85 million unique TCRs, all coming from HLA-typed donors. Findings of the study overall: Later on, a genetic analysis was performed. It linked a missense variant in DCLRE1C with V- and J-gene trimming of TCR beta.

Vbeta (60) and Jbeta (13) primers were used in the PCR. Produced via immunoSEQ multiplex PCR; TCRdb's table is partial and in-frame only. The table lists 200,000 to 250,000 clones, around 80% of them singletons. In regard to this clone: Antigen specificity is unknown.

This sequence was found in a woman aged 40 to 50 in good health and CMV-seropositive. The specimen was PBMCs.

The CDR3, as DNA: TGCGCCAGCAGCCAAGATCATAGGACAGGCCCACCCGCCAAAAACATTCAGTACTTC. Protein sequence: CASSQDHRTGPPAKNIQYF. V is TRBV4-1 and J is TRBJ2-4; 7 nucleotides line up with TRBD1. This CDR3 region has 19 residues. J was trimmed by 1 base and V by 0 bases; bases with no gene match: 12. The germline V gene has CDR1 MGHRA and CDR2 YSYEKL.